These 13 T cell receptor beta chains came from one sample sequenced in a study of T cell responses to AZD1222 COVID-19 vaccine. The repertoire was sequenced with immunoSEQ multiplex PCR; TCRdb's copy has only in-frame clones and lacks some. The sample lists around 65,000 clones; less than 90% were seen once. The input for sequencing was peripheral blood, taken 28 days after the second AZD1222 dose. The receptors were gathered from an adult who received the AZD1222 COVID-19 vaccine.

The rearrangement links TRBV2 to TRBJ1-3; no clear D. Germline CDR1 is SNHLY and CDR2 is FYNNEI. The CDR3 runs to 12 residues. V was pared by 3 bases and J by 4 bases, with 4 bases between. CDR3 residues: CASSEGGNTIYF. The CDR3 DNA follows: TGTGCCAGCAGTGAGGGGGGAAACACCATATATTTT. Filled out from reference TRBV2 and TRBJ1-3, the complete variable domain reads EPEVTQTPSHQVTQMGQEVILRCVPISNHLYFYWYRQILGQKVEFLVSFYNNEISEKSEIFDDQFSVERPDGSNFTLKIRSTKLEDSAMYFCASSEGGNTIYFGEGSWLTVV.

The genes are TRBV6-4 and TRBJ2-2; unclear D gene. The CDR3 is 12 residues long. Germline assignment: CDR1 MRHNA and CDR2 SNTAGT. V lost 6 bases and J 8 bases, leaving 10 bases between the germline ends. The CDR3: CASSNGPGELFF. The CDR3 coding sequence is TGTGCCAGCAGCAACGGTCCTGGGGAGCTGTTTTTT.

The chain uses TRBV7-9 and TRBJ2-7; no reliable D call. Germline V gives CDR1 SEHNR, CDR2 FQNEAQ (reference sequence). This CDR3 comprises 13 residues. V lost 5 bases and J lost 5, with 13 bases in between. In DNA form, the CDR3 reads TGTGCCAGCAGCCCGGCCGGAGAACACGAGCAGTACTTC. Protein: CASSPAGEHEQYF. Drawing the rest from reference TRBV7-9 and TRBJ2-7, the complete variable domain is DTGVSQNPRHKITKRGQNVTFRCDPISEHNRLYWYRQTLGQGPEFLTYFQNEAQLEKSRLLSDRFSAERPKGSFSTLEIQRTEQGDSAMYLCASSPAGEHEQYFGPGTRLTVT.

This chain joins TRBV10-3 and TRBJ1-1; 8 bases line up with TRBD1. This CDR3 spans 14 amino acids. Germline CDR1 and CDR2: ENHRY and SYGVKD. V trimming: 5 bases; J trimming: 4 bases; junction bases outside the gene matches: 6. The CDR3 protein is CAISPGGSGTEAFF. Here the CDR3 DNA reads TGTGCCATCAGTCCAGGGGGCTCCGGCACTGAAGCTTTCTTT.

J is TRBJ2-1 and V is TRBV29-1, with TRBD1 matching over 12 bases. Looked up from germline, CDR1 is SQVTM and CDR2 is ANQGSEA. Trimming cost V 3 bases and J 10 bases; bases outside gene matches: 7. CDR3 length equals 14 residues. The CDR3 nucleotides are TGCAGCGTTGAGGGACAGGGGGCGCGTTGGGAGCAGTTCTTC. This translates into CSVEGQGARWEQFF.

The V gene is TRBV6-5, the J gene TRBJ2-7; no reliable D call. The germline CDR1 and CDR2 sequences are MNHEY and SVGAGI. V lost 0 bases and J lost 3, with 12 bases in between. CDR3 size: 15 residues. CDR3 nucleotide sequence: TGTGCCAGCAGTTACTCCCAGACTCCATACTACGAGCAGTACTTC. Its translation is CASSYSQTPYYEQYF.

The CDR3 reads CASSFPAGGYQETQYF. The CDR3 region has the DNA TGTGCCAGCAGTTTCCCAGCGGGGGGCTACCAAGAGACCCAGTACTTC. The chain employs TRBV27 and TRBJ2-5; TRBD2 matches at 9 bases. Germline loops: CDR1 MNHEY, CDR2 SMNVEV (reference sequence). Losses at the gene ends were 3 bases for V and 0 bases for J; bases not matched to a gene: 5. This CDR3 region has 16 residues.

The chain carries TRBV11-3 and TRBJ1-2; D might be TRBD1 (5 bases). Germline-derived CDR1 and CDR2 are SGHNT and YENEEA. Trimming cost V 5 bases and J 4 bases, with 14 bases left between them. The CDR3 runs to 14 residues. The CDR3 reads CASSPRGHSYGYTF. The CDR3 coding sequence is TGTGCCAGCAGCCCGCGCGGACACTCCTATGGCTACACCTTC.

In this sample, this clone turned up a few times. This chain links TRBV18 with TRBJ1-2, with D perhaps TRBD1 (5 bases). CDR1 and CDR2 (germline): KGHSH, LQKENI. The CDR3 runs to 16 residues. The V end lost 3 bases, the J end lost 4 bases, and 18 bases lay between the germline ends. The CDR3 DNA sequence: TGTGCCAGCTCACCGAAGGGAGGGAGGGACTCCTATGGCTACACCTTC. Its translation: CASSPKGGRDSYGYTF.

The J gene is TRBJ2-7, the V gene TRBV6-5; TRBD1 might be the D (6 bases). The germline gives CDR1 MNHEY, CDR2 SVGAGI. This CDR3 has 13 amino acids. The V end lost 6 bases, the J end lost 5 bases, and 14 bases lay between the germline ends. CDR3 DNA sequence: TGTGCCAGCAGAGCAGGGGTTTCGAACGAGCAGTACTTC. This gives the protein CASRAGVSNEQYF.

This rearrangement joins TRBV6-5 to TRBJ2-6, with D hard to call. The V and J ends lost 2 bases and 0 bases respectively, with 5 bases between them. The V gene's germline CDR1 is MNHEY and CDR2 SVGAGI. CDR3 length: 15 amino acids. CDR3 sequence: CASSYGNSGANVLTF. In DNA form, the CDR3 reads TGTGCCAGCAGTTACGGCAACTCTGGGGCCAACGTCCTGACTTTC.

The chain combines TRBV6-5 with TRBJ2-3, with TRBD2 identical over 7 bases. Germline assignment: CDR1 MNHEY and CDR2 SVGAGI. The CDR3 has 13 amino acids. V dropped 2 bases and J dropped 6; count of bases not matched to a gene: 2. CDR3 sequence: CASSYGRVDTQYF. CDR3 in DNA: TGTGCCAGCAGTTACGGGAGGGTTGATACGCAGTATTTT.

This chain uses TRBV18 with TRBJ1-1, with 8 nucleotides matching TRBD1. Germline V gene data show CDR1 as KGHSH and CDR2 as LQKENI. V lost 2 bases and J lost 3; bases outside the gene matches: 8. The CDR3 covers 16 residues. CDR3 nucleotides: TGTGCCAGCTCACCATACGCAGGGGGCCCGGACACTGAAGCTTTCTTT. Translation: CASSPYAGGPDTEAFF.